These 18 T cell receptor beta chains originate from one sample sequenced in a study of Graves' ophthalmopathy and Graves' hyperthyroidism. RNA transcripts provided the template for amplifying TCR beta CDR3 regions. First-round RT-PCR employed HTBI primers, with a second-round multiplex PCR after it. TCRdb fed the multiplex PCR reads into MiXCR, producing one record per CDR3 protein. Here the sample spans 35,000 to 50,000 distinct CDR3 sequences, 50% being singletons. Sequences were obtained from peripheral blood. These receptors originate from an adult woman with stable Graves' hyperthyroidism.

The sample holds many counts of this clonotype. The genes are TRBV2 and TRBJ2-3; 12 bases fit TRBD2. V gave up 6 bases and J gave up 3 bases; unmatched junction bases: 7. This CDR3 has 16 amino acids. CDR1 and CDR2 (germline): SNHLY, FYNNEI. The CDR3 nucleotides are TGTGCCAGCAGGCGTACTAGCGGGAGGCTAACAGATACGCAGTATTTT. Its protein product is CASRRTSGRLTDTQYF. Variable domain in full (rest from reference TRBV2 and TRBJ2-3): EPEVTQTPSHQVTQMGQEVILRCVPISNHLYFYWYRQILGQKVEFLVSFYNNEISEKSEIFDDQFSVERPDGSNFTLKIRSTKLEDSAMYFCASRRTSGRLTDTQYFGPGTRLTVL.

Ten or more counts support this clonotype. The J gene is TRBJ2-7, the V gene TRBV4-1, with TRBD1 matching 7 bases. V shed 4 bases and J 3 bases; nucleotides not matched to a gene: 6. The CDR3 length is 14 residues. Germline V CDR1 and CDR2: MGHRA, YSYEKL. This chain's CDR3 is CASSPRQGNYEQYF. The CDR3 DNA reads TGCGCCAGCAGCCCCCGACAGGGTAACTACGAGCAGTACTTC.

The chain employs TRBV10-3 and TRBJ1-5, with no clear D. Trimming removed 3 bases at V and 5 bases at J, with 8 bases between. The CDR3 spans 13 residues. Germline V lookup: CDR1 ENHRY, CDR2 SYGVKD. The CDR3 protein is CAISDVVDQPQHF. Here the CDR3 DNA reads TGTGCCATCAGTGATGTTGTCGATCAGCCCCAGCATTTT.

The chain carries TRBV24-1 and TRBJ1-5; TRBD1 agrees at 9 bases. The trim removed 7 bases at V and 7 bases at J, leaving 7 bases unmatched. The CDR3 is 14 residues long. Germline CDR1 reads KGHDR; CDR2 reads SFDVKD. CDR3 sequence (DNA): TGTGCCACCAGCCCGGGGACAGGGTACCAGCCCCAGCATTTT. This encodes CATSPGTGYQPQHF.

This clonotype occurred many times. The CDR3: CASSFGDSPTYEQYF. CDR3 nucleotide sequence: TGTGCCAGCAGCTTCGGGGACAGCCCTACCTACGAGCAGTACTTC. This chain links TRBV5-6 with TRBJ2-7; TRBD1 matches 7 bases. The V segment lost 2 bases and the J segment 2 bases; nucleotides outside the gene matches: 7. Germline V CDR1 and CDR2: SGHDT, YYEEEE. The length of the CDR3 is 15 residues.

The CDR3 loop is CASSPGEGLAGAYEQYF. The CDR3 DNA reads TGTGCCAGCAGCCCAGGGGAGGGACTAGCGGGAGCCTACGAGCAGTACTTC. The chain carries TRBV6-6 and TRBJ2-5; 14 bases match TRBD2. The J call may be faulty, since TRBJ2-7 better matches the DNA end. The CDR3 extends over 17 amino acids. From germline, CDR1 is MNHNY and CDR2 SVGAGI (reference sequence).

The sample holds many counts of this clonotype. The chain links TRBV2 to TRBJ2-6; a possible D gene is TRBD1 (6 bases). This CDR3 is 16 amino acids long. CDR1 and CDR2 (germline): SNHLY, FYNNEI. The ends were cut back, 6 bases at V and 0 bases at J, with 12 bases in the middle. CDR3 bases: TGTGCCAGCAGGAGGGGACATATCTCTGGGGCCAACGTCCTGACTTTC. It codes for CASRRGHISGANVLTF.

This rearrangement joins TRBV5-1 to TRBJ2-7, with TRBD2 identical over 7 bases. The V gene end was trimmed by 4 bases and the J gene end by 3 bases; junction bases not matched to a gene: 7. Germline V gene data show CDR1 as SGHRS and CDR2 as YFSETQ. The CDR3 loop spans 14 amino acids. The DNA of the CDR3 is TGCGCCAGCAGCCGGGAGGCCCAGATCTACGAGCAGTACTTC. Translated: CASSREAQIYEQYF. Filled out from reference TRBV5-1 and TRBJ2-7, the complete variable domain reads KAGVTQTPRYLIKTRGQQVTLSCSPISGHRSVSWYQQTPGQGLQFLFEYFSETQRNKGNFPGRFSGRQFSNSRSEMNVSTLELGDSALYLCASSREAQIYEQYFGPGTRLTVT.

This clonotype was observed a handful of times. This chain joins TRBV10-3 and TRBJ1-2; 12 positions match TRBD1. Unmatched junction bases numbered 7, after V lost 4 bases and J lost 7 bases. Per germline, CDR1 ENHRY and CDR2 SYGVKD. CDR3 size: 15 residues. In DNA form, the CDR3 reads TGTGCCATCAGTGGGGGGACAGGGGGCGCATCTGGCTACACCTTC. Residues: CAISGGTGGASGYTF.

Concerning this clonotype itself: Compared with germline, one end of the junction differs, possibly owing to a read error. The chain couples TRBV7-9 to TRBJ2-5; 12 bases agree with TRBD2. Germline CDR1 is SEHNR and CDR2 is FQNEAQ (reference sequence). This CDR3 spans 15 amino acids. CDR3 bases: TGCGCCAGCGGGCCTAGCGGGAGGGCGGGAGAGACCCAGTACTTC. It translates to CASGPSGRAGETQYF.

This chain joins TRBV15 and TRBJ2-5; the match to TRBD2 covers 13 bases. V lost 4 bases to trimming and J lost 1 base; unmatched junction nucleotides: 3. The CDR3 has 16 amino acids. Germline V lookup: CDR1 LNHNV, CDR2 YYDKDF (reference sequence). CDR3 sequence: CATSITSGRAQETQYF. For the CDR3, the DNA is TGTGCCACCAGCATTACTAGCGGGAGGGCCCAAGAGACCCAGTACTTC.

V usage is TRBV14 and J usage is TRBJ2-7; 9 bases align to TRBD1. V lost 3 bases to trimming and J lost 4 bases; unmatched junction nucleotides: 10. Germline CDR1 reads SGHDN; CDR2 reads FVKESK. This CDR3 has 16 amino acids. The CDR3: CASSQTDRGQGYEQYF. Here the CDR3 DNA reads TGTGCCAGCAGCCAGACCGATCGGGGACAGGGTTACGAGCAGTACTTC.

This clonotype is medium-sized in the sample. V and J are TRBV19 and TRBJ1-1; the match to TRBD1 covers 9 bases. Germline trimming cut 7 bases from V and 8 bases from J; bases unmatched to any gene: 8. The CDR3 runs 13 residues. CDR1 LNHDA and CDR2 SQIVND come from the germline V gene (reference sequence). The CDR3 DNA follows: TGTGCCAGTACCCCACGCGGGACAGGGGAAGCTTTCTTT. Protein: CASTPRGTGEAFF. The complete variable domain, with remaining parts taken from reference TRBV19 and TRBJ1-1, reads DGGITQSPKYLFRKEGQNVTLSCEQNLNHDAMYWYRQDPGQGLRLIYYSQIVNDFQKGDIAEGYSVSREKKESFPLTVTSAQKNPTAFYLCASTPRGTGEAFFGQGTRLTVV.

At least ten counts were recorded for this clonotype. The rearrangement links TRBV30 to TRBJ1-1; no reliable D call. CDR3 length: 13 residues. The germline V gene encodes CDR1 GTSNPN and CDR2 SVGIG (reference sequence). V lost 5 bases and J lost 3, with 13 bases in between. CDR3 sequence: CAWETGVDTEAFF. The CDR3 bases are TGTGCCTGGGAGACTGGGGTGGACACTGAAGCTTTCTTT.

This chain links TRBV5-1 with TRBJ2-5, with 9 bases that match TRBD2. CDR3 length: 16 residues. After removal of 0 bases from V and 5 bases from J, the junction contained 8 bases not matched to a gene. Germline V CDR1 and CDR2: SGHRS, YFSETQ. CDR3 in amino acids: CASSLALSSGTETQYF. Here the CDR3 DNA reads TGCGCCAGCAGCTTGGCCCTATCTAGCGGGACCGAGACCCAGTACTTC.

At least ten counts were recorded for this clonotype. The CDR3 coding sequence is TGTGCCAGCAGTTCCGGGACAGGCTCCTATAATTCACCCCTCCACTTT. As protein: CASSSGTGSYNSPLHF. The gene calls are TRBV2 and TRBJ1-6; TRBD1 aligns across 8 bases. The CDR3 is 16 residues long. Germline values: CDR1 SNHLY, CDR2 FYNNEI. V trimming: 5 bases; J trimming: 0 bases; junction bases outside the gene matches: 3.

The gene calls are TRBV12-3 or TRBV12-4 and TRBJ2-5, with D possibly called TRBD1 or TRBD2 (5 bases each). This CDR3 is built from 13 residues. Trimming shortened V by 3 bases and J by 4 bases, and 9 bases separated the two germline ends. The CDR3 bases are TGTGCCAGCAGTTTGGCAGGGAGAGAGACCCAGTACTTC. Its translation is CASSLAGRETQYF.

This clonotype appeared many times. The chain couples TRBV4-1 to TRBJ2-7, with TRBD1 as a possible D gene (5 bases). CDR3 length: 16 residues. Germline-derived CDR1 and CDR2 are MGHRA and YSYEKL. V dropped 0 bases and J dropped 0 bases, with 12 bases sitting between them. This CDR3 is CASSQEASDSSYEQYF. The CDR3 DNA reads TGCGCCAGCAGCCAAGAGGCAAGTGACAGCTCCTACGAGCAGTACTTC.